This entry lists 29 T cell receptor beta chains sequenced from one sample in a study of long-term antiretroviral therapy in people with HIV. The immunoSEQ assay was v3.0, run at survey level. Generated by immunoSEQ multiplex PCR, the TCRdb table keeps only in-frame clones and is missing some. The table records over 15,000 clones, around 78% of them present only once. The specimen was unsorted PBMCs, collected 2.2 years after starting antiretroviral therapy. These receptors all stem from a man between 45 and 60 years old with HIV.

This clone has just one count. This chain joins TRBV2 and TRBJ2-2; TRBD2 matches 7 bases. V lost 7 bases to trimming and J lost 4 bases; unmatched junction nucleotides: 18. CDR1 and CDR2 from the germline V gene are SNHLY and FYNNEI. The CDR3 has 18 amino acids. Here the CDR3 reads CASTERLAVPRFTGELFF. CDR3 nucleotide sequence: TGTGCCAGCACCGAAAGGCTAGCGGTCCCAAGATTCACCGGGGAGCTGTTTTTT.

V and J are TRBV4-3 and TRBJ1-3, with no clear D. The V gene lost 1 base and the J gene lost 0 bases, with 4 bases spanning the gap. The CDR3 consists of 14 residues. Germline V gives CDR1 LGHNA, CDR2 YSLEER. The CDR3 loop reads CASSQGLSGNTIYF. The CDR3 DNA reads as TGCGCCAGCAGCCAAGGCCTCTCTGGAAACACCATATATTTT.

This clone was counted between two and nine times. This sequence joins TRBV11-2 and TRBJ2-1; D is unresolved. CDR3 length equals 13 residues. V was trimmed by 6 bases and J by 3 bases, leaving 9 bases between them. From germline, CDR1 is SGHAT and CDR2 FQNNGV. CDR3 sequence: CASRRTGYNEQFF. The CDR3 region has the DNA TGTGCCAGCAGACGAACGGGCTACAATGAGCAGTTCTTC.

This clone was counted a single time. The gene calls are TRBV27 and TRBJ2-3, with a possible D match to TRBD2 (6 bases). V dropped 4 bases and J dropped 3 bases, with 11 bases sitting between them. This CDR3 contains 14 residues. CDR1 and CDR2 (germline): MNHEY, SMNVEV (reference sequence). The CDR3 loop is CASSSRLATDTQYF. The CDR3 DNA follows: TGTGCCAGCAGTTCTCGGCTAGCGACAGATACGCAGTATTTT.

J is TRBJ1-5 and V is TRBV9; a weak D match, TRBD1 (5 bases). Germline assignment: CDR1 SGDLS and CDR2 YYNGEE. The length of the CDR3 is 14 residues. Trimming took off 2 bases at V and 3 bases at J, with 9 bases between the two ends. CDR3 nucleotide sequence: TGTGCCAGCAGCGTGGGACCGATCAATCAGCCCCAGCATTTT. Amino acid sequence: CASSVGPINQPQHF.

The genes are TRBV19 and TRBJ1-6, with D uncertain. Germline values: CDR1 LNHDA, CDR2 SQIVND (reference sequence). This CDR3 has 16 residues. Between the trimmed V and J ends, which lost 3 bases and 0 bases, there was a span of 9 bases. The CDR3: CASSITLSSYNSPLHF. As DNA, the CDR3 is TGTGCCAGTAGTATCACACTGAGCTCCTATAATTCACCCCTCCACTTT.

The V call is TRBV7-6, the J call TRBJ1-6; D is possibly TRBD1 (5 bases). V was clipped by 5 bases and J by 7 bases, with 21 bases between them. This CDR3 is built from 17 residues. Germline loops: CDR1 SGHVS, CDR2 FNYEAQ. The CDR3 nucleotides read TGTGCCAGCAGCCTGAGGAGGGCCACCGAGGGGAATTCACCCCTCCACTTT. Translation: CASSLRRATEGNSPLHF.

The CDR3 loop is CASSPFDGDSNQPQHF. CDR3 coding DNA: TGTGCCAGCAGTCCCTTTGACGGGGATAGCAATCAGCCCCAGCATTTT. This chain uses TRBV6-7 with TRBJ1-5; D remains unclear. TRBV6-7 is classed as an ORF, of uncertain function. The CDR3 runs to 16 residues. V was pared by 5 bases and J by 0 bases, with 14 bases between.

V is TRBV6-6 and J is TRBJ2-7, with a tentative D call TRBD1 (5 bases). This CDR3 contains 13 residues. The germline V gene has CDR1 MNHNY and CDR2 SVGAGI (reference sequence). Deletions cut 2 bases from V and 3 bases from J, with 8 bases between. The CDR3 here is CASSYAQVYEQYF. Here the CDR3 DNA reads TGTGCCAGCAGTTACGCACAGGTCTACGAGCAGTACTTC.

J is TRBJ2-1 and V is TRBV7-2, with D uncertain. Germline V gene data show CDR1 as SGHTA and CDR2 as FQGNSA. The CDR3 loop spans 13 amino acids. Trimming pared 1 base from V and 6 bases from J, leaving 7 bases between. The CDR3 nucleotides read TGTGCCAGCAGCTTAGGTGTTACCAATGAGCAGTTCTTC. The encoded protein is CASSLGVTNEQFF. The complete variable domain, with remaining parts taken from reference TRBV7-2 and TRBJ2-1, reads GAGVSQSPSNKVTEKGKDVELRCDPISGHTALYWYRQSLGQGLEFLIYFQGNSAPDKSGLPSDRFSAERTGGSVSTLTIQRTQQEDSAVYLCASSLGVTNEQFFGPGTRLTVL.

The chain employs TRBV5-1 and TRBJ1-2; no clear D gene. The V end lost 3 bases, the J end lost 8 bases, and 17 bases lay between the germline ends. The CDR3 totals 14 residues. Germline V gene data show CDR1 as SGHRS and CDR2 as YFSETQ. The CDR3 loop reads CASSSNPRSSGYTF. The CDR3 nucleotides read TGCGCCAGCAGCTCAAATCCGAGATCCAGCGGCTACACCTTC.

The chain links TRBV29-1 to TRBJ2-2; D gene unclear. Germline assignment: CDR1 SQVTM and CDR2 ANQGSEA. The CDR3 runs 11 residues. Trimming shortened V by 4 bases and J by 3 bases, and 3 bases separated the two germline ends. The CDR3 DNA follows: TGCAGCGTTGTTGACACCGGGGAGCTGTTTTTT. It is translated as CSVVDTGELFF.

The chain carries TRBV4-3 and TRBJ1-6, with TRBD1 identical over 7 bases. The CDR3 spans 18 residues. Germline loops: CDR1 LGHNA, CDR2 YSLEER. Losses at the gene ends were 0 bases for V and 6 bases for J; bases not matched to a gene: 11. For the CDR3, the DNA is TGCGCCAGCAGCCAAGATTCGCCAGGGGGGAATCGTAATTCACCCCTCCACTTT. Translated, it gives CASSQDSPGGNRNSPLHF.

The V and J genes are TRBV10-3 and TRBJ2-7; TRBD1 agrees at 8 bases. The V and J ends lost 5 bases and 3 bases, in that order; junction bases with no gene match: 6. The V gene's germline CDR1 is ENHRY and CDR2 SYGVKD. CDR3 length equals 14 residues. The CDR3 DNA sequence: TGTGCCATCAGTCGACAGGGGAATTTCTACGAGCAGTACTTC. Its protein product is CAISRQGNFYEQYF.

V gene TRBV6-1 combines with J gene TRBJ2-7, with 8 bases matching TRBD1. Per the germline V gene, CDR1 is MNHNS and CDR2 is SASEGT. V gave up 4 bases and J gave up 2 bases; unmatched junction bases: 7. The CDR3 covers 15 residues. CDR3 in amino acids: CASSARQGRAYEQYF. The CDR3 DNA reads TGTGCCAGCAGTGCTCGACAGGGGCGGGCCTACGAGCAGTACTTC.

The CDR3 nucleotides are TGTGCCAGCAGCTCGGGAGGGGTTCCCTACGAGCAGTACTTC. This gives the protein CASSSGGVPYEQYF. V and J are TRBV11-2 and TRBJ2-7, with 8 bases aligning to TRBD2. CDR3 length equals 14 residues. Looked up from germline, CDR1 is SGHAT and CDR2 is FQNNGV. J gave up 2 bases and V 4 bases, and 4 bases lay outside the gene matches. Supplemented by reference TRBV11-2 and TRBJ2-7, the full variable domain reads EAGVAQSPRYKIIEKRQSVAFWCNPISGHATLYWYQQILGQGPKLLIQFQNNGVVDDSQLPKDRFSAERLKGVDSTLKIQPAKLEDSAVYLCASSSGGVPYEQYFGPGTRLTVT.

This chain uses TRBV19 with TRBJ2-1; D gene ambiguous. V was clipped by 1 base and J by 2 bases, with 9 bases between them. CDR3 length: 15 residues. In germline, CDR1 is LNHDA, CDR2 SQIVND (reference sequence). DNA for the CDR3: TGTGCCAGTAGTATAGTGGCAGGCCCCTACAATGAGCAGTTCTTC. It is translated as CASSIVAGPYNEQFF. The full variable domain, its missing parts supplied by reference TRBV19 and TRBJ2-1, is DGGITQSPKYLFRKEGQNVTLSCEQNLNHDAMYWYRQDPGQGLRLIYYSQIVNDFQKGDIAEGYSVSREKKESFPLTVTSAQKNPTAFYLCASSIVAGPYNEQFFGPGTRLTVL.

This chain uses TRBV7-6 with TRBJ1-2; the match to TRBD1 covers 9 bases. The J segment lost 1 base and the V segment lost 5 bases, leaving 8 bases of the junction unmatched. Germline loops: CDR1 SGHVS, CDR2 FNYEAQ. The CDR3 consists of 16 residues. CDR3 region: CASSPGQGFINYGYTF. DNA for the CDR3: TGTGCCAGCAGCCCGGGACAGGGCTTTATTAACTATGGCTACACCTTC.

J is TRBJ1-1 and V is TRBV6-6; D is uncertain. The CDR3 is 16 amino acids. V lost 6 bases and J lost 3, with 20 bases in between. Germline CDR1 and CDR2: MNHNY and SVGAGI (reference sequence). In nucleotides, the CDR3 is TGTGCCAGCAGACCGCCCTTAGTGGTGTGGGACACTGAAGCTTTCTTT. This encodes CASRPPLVVWDTEAFF.

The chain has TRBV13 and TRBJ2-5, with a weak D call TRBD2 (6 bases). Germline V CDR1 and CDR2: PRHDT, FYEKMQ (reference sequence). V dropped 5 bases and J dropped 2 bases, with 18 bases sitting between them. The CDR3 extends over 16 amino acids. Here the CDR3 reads CASSPRRAGSQETQYF. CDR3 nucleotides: TGTGCCAGCAGCCCCCGCAGGGCGGGGAGTCAAGAGACCCAGTACTTC.

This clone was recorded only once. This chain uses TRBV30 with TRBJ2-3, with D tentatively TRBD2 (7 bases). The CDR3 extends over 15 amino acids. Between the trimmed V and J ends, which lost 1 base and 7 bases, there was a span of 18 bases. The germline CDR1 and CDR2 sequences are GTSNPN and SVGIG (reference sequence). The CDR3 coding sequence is TGTGCCTGGAGTGGGAAGGGGGGGATGTCGTATACGCAGTATTTT. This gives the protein CAWSGKGGMSYTQYF.

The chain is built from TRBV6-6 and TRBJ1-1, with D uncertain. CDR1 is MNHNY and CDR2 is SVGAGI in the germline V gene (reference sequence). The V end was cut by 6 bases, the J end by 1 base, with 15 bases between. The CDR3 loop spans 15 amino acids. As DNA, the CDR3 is TGTGCCAGCAGCTTAGTCGGCAACAAGAACACTGAAGCTTTCTTT. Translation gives CASSLVGNKNTEAFF.

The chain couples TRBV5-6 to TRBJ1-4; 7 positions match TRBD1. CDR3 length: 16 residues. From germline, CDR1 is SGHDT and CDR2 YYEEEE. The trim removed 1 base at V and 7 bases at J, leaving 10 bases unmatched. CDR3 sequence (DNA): TGTGCCAGCAGCTTGCTCTCACAGGGGTGGAGTGAAAAACTGTTTTTT. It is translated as CASSLLSQGWSEKLFF.

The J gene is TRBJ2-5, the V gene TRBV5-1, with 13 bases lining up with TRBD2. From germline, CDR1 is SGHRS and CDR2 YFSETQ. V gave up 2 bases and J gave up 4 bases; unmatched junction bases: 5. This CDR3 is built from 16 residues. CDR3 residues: CASSFTSGGARETQYF. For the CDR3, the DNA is TGCGCCAGCAGCTTTACTAGCGGGGGGGCCCGAGAGACCCAGTACTTC.

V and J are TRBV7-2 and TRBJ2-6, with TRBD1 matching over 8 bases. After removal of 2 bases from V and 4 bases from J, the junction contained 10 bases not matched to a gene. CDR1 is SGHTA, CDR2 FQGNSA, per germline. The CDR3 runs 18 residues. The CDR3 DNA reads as TGTGCCAGCAGCTTAAGTCACAGGGGGTCAGGAGGGGCCAACGTCCTGACTTTC. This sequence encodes CASSLSHRGSGGANVLTF.

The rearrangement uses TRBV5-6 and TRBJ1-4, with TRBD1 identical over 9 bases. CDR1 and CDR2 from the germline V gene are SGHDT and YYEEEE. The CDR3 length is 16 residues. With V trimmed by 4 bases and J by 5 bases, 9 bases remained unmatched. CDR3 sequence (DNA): TGTGCCAGCAGCGCGGGCCCCGGGACAGGGAATGAAAAACTGTTTTTT. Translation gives CASSAGPGTGNEKLFF.

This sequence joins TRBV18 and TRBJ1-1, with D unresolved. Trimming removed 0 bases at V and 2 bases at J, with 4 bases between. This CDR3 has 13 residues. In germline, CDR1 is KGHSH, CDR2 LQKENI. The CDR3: CASSPPGNTEAFF. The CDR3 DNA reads TGTGCCAGCTCACCACCGGGAAACACTGAAGCTTTCTTT.

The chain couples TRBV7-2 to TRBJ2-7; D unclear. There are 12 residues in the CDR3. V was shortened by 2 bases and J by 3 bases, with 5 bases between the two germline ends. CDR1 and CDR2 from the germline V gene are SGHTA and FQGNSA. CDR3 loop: CASSLNLYEQYF. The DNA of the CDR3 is TGTGCCAGCAGCTTAAATCTCTACGAGCAGTACTTC.

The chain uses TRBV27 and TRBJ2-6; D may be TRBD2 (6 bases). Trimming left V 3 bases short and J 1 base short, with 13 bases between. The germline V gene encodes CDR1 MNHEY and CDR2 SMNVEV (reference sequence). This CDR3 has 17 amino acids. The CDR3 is CASSFFYGGSGANVLTF. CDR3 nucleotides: TGTGCCAGCAGTTTTTTTTACGGAGGGTCTGGGGCCAACGTCCTGACTTTC.